This T cell receptor (beta chain) was sequenced for a study of blood T cell repertoires in COVID-19. Measured with immunoSEQ multiplex PCR; TCRdb has only the in-frame clones, and not every one. The sample contains fewer than 250,000 clones, more than 75% of which appear only once. The CDR3 runs to 14 residues. With 3 bases removed from V and 9 bases from J, the gap between germline ends came to 17 bases. Germline lookup yields CDR1 MNHNS and CDR2 SASEGT. The specimen was PBMCs or T cells enriched from blood (not recorded which). The TCR was taken from a woman aged 50 to 60 with acute COVID-19. This chain links TRBV6-1 with TRBJ1-1; D ambiguous. This CDR3 is CASSDQQSTLKAFF. The CDR3 DNA is TGTGCCAGCAGTGACCAACAGAGTACTTTGAAAGCTTTCTTT.